This T cell receptor (beta chain) comes out of a study of T cell changes during pregnancy in multiple sclerosis. The V and J ends lost 5 bases and 9 bases respectively, with 23 bases between them. Per the germline V gene, CDR1 is SEHNR and CDR2 is FQNEAQ (reference sequence). CDR3 length: 16 amino acids. The repertoire was sequenced with immunoSEQ multiplex PCR; TCRdb's copy has only in-frame clones and lacks some. This table has about 96,000 clones, approximately 92% appearing once. Here the sequenced sample was peripheral blood, taken in the first trimester of pregnancy. The V call is TRBV7-9, the J call TRBJ2-1; no definite D call. This TCR derives from a female donor with multiple sclerosis, enrolled in a pregnancy study. The CDR3 sequence is CASSPRQLKYESEQFF. The CDR3 DNA reads TGTGCCAGCAGCCCCAGACAATTAAAGTACGAGAGTGAGCAGTTCTTC.